This T cell receptor (beta chain) came from a study of cytomegalovirus exposure and HLA in healthy donors. Overall study findings and caveats: Presence/absence comparisons presumed near-even sequencing depth among donors. Relative to the approximately 670-donor mean, N-insertions were reportedly fewer in an Asian-associated ancestry cluster in a later analysis. TCR beta chain V- and J-gene trimming was linked, in a later analysis, to a missense variant in DCLRE1C.

Germline lookup yields CDR1 MNHEY and CDR2 SMNVEV (reference sequence). The V and J ends lost 0 bases and 0 bases respectively, with 9 bases between them. The CDR3 is 15 amino acids. Participants comprised healthy donors of bone marrow. Use of 60 Vbeta and 13 Jbeta primers characterized the PCR. Sequenced by immunoSEQ multiplex PCR; TCRdb stores in-frame clones only, minus some. This table holds around 150,000 clones, 80% found once. Details on this clone: Its antigen is not known.

Sequencing was done on a sample of PBMCs. This sequence joins TRBV27 and TRBJ2-7; D unresolved. The source is a male donor in good health and CMV-seropositive. This CDR3 reads CASSLSPESSYEQYF. The CDR3 bases are TGTGCCAGCAGTTTATCGCCGGAGAGCTCCTACGAGCAGTACTTC.